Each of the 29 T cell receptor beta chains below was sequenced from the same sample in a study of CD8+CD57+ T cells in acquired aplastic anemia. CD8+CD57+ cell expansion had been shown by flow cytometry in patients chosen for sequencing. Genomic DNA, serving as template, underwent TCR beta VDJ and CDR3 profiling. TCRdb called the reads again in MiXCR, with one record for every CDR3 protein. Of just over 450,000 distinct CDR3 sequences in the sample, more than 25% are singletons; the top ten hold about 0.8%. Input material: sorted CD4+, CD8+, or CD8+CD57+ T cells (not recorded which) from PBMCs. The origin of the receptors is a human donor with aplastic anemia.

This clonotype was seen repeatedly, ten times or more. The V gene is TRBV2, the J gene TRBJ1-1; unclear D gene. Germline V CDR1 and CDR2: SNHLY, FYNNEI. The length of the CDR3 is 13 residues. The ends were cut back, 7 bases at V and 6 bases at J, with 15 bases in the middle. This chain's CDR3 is CASIEGGFAEAFF. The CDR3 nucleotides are TGTGCCAGCATCGAGGGAGGGTTCGCTGAAGCTTTCTTT.

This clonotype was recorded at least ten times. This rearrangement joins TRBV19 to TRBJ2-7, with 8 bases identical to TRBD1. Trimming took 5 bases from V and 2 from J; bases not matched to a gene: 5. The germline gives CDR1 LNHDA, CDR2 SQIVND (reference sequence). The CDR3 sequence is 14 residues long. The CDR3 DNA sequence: TGTGCCAGTAGTCAGGGGGCGTCGGCCTACGAGCAGTACTTC. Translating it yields CASSQGASAYEQYF.

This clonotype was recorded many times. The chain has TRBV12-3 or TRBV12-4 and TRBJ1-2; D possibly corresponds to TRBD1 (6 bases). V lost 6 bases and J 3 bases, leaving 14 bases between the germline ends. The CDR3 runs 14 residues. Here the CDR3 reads CASRDSRNYYGYTF. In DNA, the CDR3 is TGTGCCAGCAGGGACAGCCGAAATTACTATGGCTACACCTTC.

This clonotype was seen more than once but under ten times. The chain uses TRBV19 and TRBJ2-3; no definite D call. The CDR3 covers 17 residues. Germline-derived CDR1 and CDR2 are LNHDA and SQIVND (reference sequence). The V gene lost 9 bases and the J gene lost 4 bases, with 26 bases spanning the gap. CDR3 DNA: TGTGCCAGCAGTTTACTGTTACCGGGTTGGATGCCAGATACGCAGTATTTT. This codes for CASSLLLPGWMPDTQYF.

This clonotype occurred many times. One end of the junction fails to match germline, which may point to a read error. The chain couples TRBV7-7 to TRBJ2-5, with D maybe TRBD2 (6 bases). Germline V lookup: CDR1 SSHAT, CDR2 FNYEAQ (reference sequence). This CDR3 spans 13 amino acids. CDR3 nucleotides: TGTGCTAGCAGCTTCCTCCGGGGGGAGACCCAGTACTTC. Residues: CASSFLRGETQYF. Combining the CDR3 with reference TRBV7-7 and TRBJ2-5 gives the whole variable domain GAGVSQSPRYKVTKRGQDVTLRCDPISSHATLYWYQQALGQGPEFLTYFNYEAQPDKSGLPSDRFSAERPEGSISTLTIQRTEQRDSAMYRCASSFLRGETQYFGPGTRLLVL.

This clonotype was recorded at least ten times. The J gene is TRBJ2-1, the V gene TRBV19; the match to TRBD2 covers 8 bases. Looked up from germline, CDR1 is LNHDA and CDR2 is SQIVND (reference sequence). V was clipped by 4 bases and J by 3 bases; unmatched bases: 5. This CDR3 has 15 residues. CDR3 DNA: TGTGCCAGTAGTAAGCTAGCGGGTGGCTACAATGAGCAGTTCTTC. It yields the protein CASSKLAGGYNEQFF.

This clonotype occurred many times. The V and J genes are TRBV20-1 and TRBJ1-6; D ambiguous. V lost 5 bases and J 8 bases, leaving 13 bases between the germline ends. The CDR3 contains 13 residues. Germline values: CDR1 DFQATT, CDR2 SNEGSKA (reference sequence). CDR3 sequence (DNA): TGCAGTGCTGTTGAGGGCGCCGATTCACCCCTCCACTTT. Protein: CSAVEGADSPLHF.

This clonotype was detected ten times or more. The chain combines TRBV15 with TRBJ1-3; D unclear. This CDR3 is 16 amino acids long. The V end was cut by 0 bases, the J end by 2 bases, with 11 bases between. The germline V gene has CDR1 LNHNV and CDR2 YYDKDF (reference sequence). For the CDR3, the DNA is TGTGCCACCAGCAGAGATGGCCCGGGTGCTGGAAACACCATATATTTT. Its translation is CATSRDGPGAGNTIYF.

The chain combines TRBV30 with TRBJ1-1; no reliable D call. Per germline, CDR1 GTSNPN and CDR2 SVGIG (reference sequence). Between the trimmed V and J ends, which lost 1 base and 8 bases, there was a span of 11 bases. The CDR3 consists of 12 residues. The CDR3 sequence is CAWSAPGWEAFF. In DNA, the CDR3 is TGTGCCTGGAGTGCCCCCGGGTGGGAAGCTTTCTTT.

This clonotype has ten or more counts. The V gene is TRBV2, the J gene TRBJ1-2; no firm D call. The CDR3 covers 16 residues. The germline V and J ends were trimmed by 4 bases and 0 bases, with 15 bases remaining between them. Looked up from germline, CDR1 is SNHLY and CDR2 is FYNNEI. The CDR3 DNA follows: TGTGCCAGCAGTGTAATGTGGCAACCGACTAACTATGGCTACACCTTC. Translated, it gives CASSVMWQPTNYGYTF.

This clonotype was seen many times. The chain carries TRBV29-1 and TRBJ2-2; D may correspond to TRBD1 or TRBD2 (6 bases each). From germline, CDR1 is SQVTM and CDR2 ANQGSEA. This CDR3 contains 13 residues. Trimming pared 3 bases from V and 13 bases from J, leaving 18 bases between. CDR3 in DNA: TGCAGCGTTGACGCCAGGGGCCAGGGAGGGCTGTTTTTT. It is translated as CSVDARGQGGLFF.

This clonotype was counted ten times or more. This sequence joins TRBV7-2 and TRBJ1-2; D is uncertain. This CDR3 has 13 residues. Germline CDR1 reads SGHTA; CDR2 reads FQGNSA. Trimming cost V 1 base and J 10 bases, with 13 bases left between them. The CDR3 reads CASSLVRAWDYTF. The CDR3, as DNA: TGTGCCAGCAGCTTAGTACGGGCATGGGACTACACCTTC.

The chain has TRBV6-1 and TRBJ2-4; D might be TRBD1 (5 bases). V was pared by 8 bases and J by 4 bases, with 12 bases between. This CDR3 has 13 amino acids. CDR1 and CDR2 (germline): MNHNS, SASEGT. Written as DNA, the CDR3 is TGTGCCAGCGACCCAGGGTTAAAAAACATTCAGTACTTC. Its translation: CASDPGLKNIQYF.

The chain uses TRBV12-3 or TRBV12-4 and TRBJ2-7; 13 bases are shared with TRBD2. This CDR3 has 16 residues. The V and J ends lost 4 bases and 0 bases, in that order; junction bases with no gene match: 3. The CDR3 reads CASSYGTSGTSYEQYF. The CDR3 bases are TGTGCCAGCAGTTACGGGACTAGCGGGACCTCCTACGAGCAGTACTTC.

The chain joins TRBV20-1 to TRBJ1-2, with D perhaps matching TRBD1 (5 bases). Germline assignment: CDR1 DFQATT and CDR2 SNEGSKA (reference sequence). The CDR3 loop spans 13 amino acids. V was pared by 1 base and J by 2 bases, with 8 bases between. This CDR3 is CSARGGENYGYTF. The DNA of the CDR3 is TGCAGTGCTAGAGGGGGCGAAAACTATGGCTACACCTTC.

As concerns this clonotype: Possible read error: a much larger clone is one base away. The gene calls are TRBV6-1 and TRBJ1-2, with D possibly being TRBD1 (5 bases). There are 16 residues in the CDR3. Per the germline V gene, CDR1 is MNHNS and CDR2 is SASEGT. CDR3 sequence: CASNPYGAGIGYDYTF. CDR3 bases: TGTGCCAGCAATCCTTATGGAGCAGGGATAGGCTATGACTACACCTTC.

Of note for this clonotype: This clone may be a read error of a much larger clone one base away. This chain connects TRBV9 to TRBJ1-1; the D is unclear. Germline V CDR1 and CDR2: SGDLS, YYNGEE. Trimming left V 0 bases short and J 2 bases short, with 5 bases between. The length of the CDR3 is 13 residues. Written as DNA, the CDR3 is TGTGCCAGCAGCGTAGGGGATAACACTGAAGCTTTCTTT. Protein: CASSVGDNTEAFF.

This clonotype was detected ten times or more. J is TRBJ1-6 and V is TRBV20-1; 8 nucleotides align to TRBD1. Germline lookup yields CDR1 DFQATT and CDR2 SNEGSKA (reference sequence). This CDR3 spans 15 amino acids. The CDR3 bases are TGCAGCGCCCTCCAGGGGGCTATGAGTAATTCACCCCTCCACTTT. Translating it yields CSALQGAMSNSPLHF.

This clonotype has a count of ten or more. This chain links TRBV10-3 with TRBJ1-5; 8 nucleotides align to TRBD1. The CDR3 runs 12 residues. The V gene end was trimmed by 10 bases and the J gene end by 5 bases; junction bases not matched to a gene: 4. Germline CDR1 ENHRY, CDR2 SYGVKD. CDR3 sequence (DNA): TGTGCCAACAACAGGGGGGATCAGCCCCAGCATTTT. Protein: CANNRGDQPQHF.

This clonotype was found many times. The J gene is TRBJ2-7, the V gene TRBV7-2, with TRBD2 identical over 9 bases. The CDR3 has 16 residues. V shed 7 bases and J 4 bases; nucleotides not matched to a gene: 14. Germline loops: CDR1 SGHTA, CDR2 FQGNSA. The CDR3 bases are TGTGCCAGCACCCAACCGGCCAGAGCGGGGGGATACGAGCAGTACTTC. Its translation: CASTQPARAGGYEQYF.

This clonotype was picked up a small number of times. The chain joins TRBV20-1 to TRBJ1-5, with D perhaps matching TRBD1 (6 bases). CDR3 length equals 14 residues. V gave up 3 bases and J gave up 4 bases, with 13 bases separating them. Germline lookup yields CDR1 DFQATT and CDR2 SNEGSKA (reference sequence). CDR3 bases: TGCAGTGCTAGGATAGGGGGTATTAATCAGCCCCAGCATTTT. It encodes CSARIGGINQPQHF.

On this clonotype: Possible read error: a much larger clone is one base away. The chain's CDR3 is CASSIAFSSYEQYF. DNA of the CDR3: TGTGCCAGCAGCATAGCGTTCAGCTCCTACGAGCAGTACTTC. The chain uses TRBV7-9 and TRBJ2-7, with a weak D call TRBD2 (5 bases). CDR1 and CDR2 from the germline V gene are SEHNR and FQNEAQ (reference sequence). The CDR3 sequence is 14 residues long.

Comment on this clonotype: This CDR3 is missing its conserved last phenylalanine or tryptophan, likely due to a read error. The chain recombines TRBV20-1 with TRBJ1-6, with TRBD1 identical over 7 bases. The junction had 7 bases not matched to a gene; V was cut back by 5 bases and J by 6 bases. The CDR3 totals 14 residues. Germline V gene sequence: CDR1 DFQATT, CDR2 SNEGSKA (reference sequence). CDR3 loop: CSALSGGSNSPLHS. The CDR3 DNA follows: TGCAGTGCTTTATCAGGGGGGAGTAATTCACCCCTCCACTCT.

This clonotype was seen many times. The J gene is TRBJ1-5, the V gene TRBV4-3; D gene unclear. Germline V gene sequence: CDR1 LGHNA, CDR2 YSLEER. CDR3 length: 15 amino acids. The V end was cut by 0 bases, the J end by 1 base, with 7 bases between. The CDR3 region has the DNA TGCGCCAGCAGCCAAGATCTACGGAGCAATCAGCCCCAGCATTTT. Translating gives CASSQDLRSNQPQHF.

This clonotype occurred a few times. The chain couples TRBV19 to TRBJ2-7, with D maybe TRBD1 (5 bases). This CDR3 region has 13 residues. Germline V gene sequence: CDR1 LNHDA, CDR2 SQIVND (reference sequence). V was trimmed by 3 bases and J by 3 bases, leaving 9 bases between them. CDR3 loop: CASSIFDSYEQYF. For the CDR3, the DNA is TGTGCCAGTAGTATCTTCGACAGCTACGAGCAGTACTTC. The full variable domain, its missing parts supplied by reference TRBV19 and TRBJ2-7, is DGGITQSPKYLFRKEGQNVTLSCEQNLNHDAMYWYRQDPGQGLRLIYYSQIVNDFQKGDIAEGYSVSREKKESFPLTVTSAQKNPTAFYLCASSIFDSYEQYFGPGTRLTVT.

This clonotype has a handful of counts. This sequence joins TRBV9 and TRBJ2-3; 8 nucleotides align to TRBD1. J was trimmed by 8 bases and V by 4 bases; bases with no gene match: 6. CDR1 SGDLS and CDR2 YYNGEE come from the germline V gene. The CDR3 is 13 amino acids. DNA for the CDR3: TGTGCCAGCAGCCCTGGACAGGGAGGTACGCAGTATTTT. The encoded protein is CASSPGQGGTQYF.

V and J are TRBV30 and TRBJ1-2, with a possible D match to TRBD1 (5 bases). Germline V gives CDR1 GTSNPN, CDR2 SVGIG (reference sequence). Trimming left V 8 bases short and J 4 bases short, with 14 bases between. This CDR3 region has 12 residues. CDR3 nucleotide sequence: TGTGCCGTTCCGGGGCTCGGCTATGGCTACACCTTC. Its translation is CAVPGLGYGYTF.

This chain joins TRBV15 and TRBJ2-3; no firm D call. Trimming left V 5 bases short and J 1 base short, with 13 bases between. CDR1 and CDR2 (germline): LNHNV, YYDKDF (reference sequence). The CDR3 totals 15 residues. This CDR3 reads CATSLKGIRTDTQYF. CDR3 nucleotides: TGTGCCACCAGCCTCAAGGGCATCCGCACAGATACGCAGTATTTT.

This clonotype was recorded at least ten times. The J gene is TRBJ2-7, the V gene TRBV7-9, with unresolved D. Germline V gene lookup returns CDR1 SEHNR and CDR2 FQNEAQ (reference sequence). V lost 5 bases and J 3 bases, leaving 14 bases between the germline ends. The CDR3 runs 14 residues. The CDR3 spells CASSQGQNSYEQYF. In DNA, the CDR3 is TGTGCCAGCAGCCAAGGGCAGAACAGCTACGAGCAGTACTTC.